The T cell receptor beta chain under discussion was sequenced for a study of T-cell memory formation after mild COVID-19. Germline V gene lookup returns CDR1 SGHTA and CDR2 FQGNSA. CDR3 length: 9 amino acids. TCRdb re-analysed the 5' RACE reads in MiXCR, keeping a single row per CDR3 protein. The sample consists of over 300,000 distinct CDR3 sequences, roughly 20% of them appearing once. Sequenced material: PBMCs or a T cell subset sorted from them (not recorded which). This TCR came from a man aged 18 to 35 who had mild COVID-19 (a few samples of this study predate the infection). Cell type and time point are not known. This chain joins TRBV7-2 and TRBJ2-7; D is uncertain. The CDR3 protein is CASSLPGDV. CDR3 nucleotides: TGTGCCAGCAGCTTACCTGGGGACGTC.